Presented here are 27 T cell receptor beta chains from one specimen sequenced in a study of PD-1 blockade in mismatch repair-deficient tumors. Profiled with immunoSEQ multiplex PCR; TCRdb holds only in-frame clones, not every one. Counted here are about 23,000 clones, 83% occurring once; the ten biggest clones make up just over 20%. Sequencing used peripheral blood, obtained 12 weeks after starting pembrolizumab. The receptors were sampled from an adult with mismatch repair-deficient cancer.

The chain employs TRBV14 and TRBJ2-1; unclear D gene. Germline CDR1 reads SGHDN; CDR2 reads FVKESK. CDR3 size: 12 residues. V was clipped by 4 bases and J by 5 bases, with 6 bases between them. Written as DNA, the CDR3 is TGTGCCAGCAGCCTATCTCACAATGAGCAGTTCTTC. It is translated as CASSLSHNEQFF.

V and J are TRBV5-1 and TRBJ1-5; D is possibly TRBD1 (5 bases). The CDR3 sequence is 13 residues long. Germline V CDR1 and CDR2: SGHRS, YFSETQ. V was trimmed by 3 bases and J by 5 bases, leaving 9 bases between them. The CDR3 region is CASSSLGDQPQHF. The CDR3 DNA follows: TGCGCCAGCAGCTCTCTAGGGGATCAGCCCCAGCATTTT.

CDR3 residues: CASSLVQGSNEQFF. The DNA of the CDR3 is TGTGCCAGCAGTTTAGTTCAAGGATCCAATGAGCAGTTCTTC. The V call is TRBV27, the J call TRBJ2-1; D not resolved. Germline lookup yields CDR1 MNHEY and CDR2 SMNVEV (reference sequence). V lost 2 bases to trimming and J lost 6 bases, with 11 bases between them. This CDR3 has 14 amino acids.

CDR3 DNA sequence: TGCGCCAGCAGCTTGTATGGCGGGATGGGCTACGAGCAGTACTTC. Translation gives CASSLYGGMGYEQYF. V gene TRBV5-1 combines with J gene TRBJ2-7; weak D call: TRBD2 (6 bases). V lost 1 base to trimming and J lost 3 bases, with 14 bases between them. Germline V gene lookup returns CDR1 SGHRS and CDR2 YFSETQ. The CDR3 spans 15 residues. The whole variable domain, filled in from reference TRBV5-1 and TRBJ2-7, reads KAGVTQTPRYLIKTRGQQVTLSCSPISGHRSVSWYQQTPGQGLQFLFEYFSETQRNKGNFPGRFSGRQFSNSRSEMNVSTLELGDSALYLCASSLYGGMGYEQYFGPGTRLTVT.

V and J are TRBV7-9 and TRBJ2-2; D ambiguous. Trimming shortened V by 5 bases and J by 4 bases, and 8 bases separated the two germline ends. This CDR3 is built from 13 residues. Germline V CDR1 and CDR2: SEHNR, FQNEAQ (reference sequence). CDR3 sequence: CASSPPVTGELFF. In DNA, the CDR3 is TGTGCCAGCAGCCCACCGGTCACCGGGGAGCTGTTTTTT.

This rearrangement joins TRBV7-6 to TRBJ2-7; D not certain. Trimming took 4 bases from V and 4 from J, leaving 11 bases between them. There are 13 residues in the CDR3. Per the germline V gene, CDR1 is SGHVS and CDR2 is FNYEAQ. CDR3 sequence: CASSSREGYEQYF. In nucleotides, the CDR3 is TGTGCCAGCAGCTCCCGTGAAGGGTACGAGCAGTACTTC.

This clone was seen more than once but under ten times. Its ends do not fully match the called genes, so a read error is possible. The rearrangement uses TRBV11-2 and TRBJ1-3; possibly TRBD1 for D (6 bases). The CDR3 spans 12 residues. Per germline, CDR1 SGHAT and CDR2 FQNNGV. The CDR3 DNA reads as TGTGCCAGCAGCCATCCGAGGCAGGGGATGGATTTT. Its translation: CASSHPRQGMDF.

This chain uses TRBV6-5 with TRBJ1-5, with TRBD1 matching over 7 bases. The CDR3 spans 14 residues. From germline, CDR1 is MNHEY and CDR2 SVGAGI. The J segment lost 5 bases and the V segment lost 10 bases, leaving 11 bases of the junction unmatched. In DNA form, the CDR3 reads TGTGCCACCACTGGGCCAGGGGGAGATCAGCCCCAGCATTTT. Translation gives CATTGPGGDQPQHF.

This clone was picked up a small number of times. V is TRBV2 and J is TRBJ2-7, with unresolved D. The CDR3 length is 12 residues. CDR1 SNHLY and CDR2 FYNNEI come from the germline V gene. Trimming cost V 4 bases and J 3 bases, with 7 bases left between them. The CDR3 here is CASSAWGYEQYF. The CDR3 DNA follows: TGTGCCAGCAGTGCCTGGGGCTACGAGCAGTACTTC.

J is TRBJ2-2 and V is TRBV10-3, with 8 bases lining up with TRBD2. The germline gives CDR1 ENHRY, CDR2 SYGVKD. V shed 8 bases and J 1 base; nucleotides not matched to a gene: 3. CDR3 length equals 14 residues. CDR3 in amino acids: CAILSGKNTGELFF. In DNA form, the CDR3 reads TGTGCCATCCTTAGCGGGAAGAACACCGGGGAGCTGTTTTTT.

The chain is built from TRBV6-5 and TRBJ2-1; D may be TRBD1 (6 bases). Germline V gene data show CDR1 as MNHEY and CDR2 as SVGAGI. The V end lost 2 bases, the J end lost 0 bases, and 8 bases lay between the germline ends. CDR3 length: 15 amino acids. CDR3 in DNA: TGTGCCAGCAGTTACAGGGACAACTCCTACAATGAGCAGTTCTTC. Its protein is CASSYRDNSYNEQFF.

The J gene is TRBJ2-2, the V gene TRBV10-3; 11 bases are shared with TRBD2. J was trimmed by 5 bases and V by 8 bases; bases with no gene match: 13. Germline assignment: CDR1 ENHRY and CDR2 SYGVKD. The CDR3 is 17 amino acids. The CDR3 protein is CAILQLAGEVGTGELFF. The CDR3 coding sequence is TGTGCCATCCTACAACTAGCGGGAGAGGTCGGGACCGGGGAGCTGTTTTTT.

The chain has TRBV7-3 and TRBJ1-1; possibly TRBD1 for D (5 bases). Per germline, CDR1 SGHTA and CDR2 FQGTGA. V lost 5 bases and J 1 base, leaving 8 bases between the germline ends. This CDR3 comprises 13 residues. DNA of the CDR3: TGTGCCAGCAGCCACCAGGGGAACACTGAAGCTTTCTTT. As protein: CASSHQGNTEAFF.

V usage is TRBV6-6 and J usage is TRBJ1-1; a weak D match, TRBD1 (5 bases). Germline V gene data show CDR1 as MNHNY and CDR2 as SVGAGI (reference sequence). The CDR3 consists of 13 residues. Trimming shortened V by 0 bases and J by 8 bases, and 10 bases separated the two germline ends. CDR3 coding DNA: TGTGCCAGCAGTTACTCGGGGACGCTCGAAGCTTTCTTT. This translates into CASSYSGTLEAFF.

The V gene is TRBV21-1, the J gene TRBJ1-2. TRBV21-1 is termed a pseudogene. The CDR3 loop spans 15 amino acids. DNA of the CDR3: TGTGCCAGCAGCAGCCGGTCCGGGAGCTACTATGGCTACACCTTC. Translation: CASSSRSGSYYGYTF.

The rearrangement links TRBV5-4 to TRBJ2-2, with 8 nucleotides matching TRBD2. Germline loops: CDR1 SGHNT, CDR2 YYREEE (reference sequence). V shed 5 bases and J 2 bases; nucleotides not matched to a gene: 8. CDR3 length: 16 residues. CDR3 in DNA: TGTGCCAGCAGTGTCGGTACTAGCGGAAACACCGGGGAGCTGTTTTTT. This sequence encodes CASSVGTSGNTGELFF.

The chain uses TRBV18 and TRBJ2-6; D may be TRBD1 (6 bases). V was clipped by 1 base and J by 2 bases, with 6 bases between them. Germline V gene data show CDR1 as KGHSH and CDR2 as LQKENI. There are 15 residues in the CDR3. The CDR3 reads CASSPQGAGANVLTF. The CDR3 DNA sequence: TGTGCCAGCTCACCACAGGGGGCTGGGGCCAACGTCCTGACTTTC.

CDR3 loop: CSVARAGGLETQYF. The CDR3 region has the DNA TGCAGCGTTGCCAGAGCGGGAGGACTAGAGACCCAGTACTTC. The V gene is TRBV29-1, the J gene TRBJ2-5; 9 nucleotides align to TRBD2. Losses at the gene ends were 4 bases for V and 4 bases for J; bases not matched to a gene: 7. From germline, CDR1 is SQVTM and CDR2 ANQGSEA. This CDR3 is 14 amino acids long.

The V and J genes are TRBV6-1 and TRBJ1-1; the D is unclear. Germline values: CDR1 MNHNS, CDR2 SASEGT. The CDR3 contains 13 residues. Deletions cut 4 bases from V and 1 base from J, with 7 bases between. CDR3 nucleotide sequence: TGTGCCAGCAGTGTTGATTGGAACACTGAAGCTTTCTTT. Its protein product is CASSVDWNTEAFF.

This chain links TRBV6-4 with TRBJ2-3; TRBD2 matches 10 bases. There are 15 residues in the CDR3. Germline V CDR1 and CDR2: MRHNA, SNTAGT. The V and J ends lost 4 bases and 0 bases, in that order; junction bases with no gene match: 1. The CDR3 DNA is TGTGCCAGCAGTGTTAGCGGGGGGAGCACAGATACGCAGTATTTT. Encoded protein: CASSVSGGSTDTQYF.

CDR3 residues: CASSRQGYNEQFF. The CDR3 nucleotides are TGTGCCAGCAGCCGACAGGGGTACAATGAGCAGTTCTTC. The rearrangement uses TRBV2 and TRBJ2-1; 8 positions agree with TRBD1. V was pared by 6 bases and J by 4 bases, with 2 bases of the junction left unmatched. In germline, CDR1 is SNHLY, CDR2 FYNNEI. The CDR3 extends over 13 amino acids. Full variable domain (remainder filled in from reference TRBV2 and TRBJ2-1): EPEVTQTPSHQVTQMGQEVILRCVPISNHLYFYWYRQILGQKVEFLVSFYNNEISEKSEIFDDQFSVERPDGSNFTLKIRSTKLEDSAMYFCASSRQGYNEQFFGPGTRLTVL.

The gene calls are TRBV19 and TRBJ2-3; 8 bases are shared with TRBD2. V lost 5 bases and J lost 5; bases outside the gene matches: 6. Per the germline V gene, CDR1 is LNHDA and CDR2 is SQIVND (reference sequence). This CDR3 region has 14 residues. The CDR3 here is CASSPGLAKDTQYF. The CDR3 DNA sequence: TGTGCCAGTAGTCCCGGACTAGCTAAAGATACGCAGTATTTT.

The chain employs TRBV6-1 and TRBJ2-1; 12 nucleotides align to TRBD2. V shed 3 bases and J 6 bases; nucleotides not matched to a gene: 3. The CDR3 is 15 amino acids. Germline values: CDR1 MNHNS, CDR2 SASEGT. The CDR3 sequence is CASSDSTSGSNEQFF. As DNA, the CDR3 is TGTGCCAGCAGTGACTCGACTAGCGGGAGCAATGAGCAGTTCTTC.

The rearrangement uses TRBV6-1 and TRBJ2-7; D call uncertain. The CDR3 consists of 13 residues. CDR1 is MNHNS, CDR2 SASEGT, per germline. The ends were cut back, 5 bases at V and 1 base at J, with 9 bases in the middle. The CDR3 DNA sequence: TGTGCCAGCAGTTATCGGGTTTCCTACGAGCAGTACTTC. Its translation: CASSYRVSYEQYF.

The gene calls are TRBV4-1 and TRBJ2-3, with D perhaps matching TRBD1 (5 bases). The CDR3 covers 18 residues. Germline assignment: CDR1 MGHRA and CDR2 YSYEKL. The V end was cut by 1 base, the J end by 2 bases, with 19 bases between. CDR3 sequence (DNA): TGCGCCAGCAGCCAAGTCTTTGGGTTCGACAGCCCCACAGATACGCAGTATTTT. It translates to CASSQVFGFDSPTDTQYF.

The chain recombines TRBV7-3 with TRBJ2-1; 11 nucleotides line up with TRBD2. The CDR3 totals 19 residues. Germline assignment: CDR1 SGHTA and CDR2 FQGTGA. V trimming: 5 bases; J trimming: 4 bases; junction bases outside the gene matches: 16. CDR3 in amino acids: CASSRKWLAGGSEYNEQFF. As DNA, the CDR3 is TGTGCCAGCAGCAGGAAATGGCTAGCGGGAGGTTCGGAGTACAATGAGCAGTTCTTC.

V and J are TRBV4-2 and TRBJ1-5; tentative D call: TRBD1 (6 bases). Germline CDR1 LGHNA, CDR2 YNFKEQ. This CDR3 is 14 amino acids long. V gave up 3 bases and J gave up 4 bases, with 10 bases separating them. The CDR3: CASSQRQDNQPQHF. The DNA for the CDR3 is TGTGCCAGCAGCCAGAGACAGGATAATCAGCCCCAGCATTTT.